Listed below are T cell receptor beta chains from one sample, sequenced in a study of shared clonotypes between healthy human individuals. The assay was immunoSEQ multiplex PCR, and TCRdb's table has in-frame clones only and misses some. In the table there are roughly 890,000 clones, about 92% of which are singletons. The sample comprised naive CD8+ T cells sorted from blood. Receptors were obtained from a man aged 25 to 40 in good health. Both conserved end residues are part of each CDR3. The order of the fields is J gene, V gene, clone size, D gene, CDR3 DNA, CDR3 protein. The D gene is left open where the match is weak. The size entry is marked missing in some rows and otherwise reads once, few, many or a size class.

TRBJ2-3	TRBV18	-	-	TGTGCCACCCTGGGAGGCCGTCGCACAGATACGCAGTATTTT	CATLGGRRTDTQYF
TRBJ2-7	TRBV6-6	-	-	TGTGCCAGCAGTTACTCCCTGGGGGAAGGGCACGAGCAGTACTTC	CASSYSLGEGHEQYF
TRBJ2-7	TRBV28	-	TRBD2	TGTGCCAGCACCTCACGCCGGACTAGGTACGAGCAGTACTTC	CASTSRRTRYEQYF
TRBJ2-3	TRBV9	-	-	TGTGCCAGCAGCGCTCTCAGGTCAGATACGCAGTATTTT	CASSALRSDTQYF
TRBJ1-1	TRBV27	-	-	TGTGCCAGCAGTTTATCCCCCACGGGGTCCACTGAAGCTTTCTTT	CASSLSPTGSTEAFF
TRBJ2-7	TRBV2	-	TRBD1	TGTGCCAGCAGTGAAGAGGGGGCCAGCTACGAGCAGTACTTC	CASSEEGASYEQYF
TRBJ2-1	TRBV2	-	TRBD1	TGTGCCAGCACCCATTTAGAAATTTCCCGGGACAGGGGGGAGCAGTTCTTC	CASTHLEISRDRGEQFF
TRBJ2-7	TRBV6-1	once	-	TGTGCCAGCAGTGAGCGGGGGACAGGAAAGCATCTGGATTCCTACGAGCAGTACTTC	CASSERGTGKHLDSYEQYF
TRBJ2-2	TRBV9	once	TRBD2	TGTGCCAGCAGCCAATACCCCCCGGGACTAGGATCCGGGGAGCTGTTTTTT	CASSQYPPGLGSGELFF
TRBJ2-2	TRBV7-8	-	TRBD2	TGTGCCAGCAGCTCGTGGACTAGCGGGTTAGGGGAGCTGTTTTTT	CASSSWTSGLGELFF
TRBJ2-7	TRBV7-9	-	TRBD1	TGTGCCAGCACCACGACAGGGATCGCCGAGCAGTACTTC	CASTTTGIAEQYF
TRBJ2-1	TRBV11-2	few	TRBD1	TGTGCCAGCACCCCCGTCGACAGGGATCAATACAATGAGCAGTTCTTC	CASTPVDRDQYNEQFF
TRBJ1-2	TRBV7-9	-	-	TGTGCCAGCAGCCTAGAGGTCTATGGCTACACCTTC	CASSLEVYGYTF
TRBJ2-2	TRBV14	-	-	TGTGCCAGCAGCCAAGAGGCCGGGAACTTCCACACCGGGGAGCTGTTTTTT	CASSQEAGNFHTGELFF
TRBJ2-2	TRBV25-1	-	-	TGTGCCGCAGGGGCAGGGGAGCTGTTTTTT	CAAGAGELFF
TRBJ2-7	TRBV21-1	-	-	TGTGCCAGCTTAATTCAAGGAGGGGCACATCCGTACGAGCAGTACTTC	CASLIQGGAHPYEQYF
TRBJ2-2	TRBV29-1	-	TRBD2	TGCAGCGTCCCTGCCACCGGGACTAGTTTTAGTTCCACCGGGGAGCTGTTTTTT	CSVPATGTSFSSTGELFF
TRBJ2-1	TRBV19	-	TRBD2	TGTGCCAGTAGCCGGACTAGCGGGAGGTACAATGAGCAGTTCTTC	CASSRTSGRYNEQFF
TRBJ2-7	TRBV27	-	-	TGTGCCAGCAGTCTAACAGGGCCGGCCTACGAGCAGTACTTC	CASSLTGPAYEQYF
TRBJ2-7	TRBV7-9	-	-	TGTGCCAGCGAGGGCCCAAGGTACGAGCAGTACTTC	CASEGPRYEQYF
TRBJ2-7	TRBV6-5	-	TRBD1	TGTGCCAGCAGTTTCGTACCGGGACAGGGGGTCTACGAGCAGTACTTC	CASSFVPGQGVYEQYF
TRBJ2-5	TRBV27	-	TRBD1	TGTGCCAGCAGTTTAGCCAGGGGGCACGAGACCCAGTACTTC	CASSLARGHETQYF
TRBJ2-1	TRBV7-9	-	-	TGTGCCAGCAGCGCGCGACAGGGAGGGAACTACAATGAGCAGTTCTTC	CASSARQGGNYNEQFF
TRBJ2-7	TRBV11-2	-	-	TGTGCCAGCAGCATCCGACTTATGGGTTCCTACGAGCAGTACTTC	CASSIRLMGSYEQYF
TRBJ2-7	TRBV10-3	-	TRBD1	TGTGCCATCAGTAATCCCGGGACAGGGGGGGACGAGCAGTACTTC	CAISNPGTGGDEQYF
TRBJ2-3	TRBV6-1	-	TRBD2	TGTGCCAGCAAAAGGACTAGCGGGAACACAGATACGCAGTATTTT	CASKRTSGNTDTQYF
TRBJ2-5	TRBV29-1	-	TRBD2	TGCAGCGTTGATGTTGCGGGAGGGCGGGAGACCCAGTACTTC	CSVDVAGGRETQYF
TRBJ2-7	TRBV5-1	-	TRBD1	TGCGCCAGCAGCTTGGCGGGACAGGGGGCCGGCGAGCAGTACTTC	CASSLAGQGAGEQYF
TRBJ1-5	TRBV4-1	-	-	TGCGCCAGCAGCCAAGTCTTCCCTTTGGGTGTGGAGGGGGGCAATCAGCCCCAGCATTTT	CASSQVFPLGVEGGNQPQHF
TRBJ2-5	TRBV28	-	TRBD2	TGTGCCAGCAGTCCCTTAGCGGGAGAGGACCAAGAGACCCAGTACTTC	CASSPLAGEDQETQYF
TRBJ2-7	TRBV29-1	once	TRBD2	TGCAGCGTTGAGGGAGGGACTAGCGGATCCTACGAGCAGTACTTC	CSVEGGTSGSYEQYF
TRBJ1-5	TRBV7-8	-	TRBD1	TGTGCCAGCAGCTTAGAGACAGGGAACAATCAGCCCCAGCATTTT	CASSLETGNNQPQHF
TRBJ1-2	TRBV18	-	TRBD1	TGTGCCAGCACTTACAGGGGGGAAGACTATGGCTACACCTTC	CASTYRGEDYGYTF
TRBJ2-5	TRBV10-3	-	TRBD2	TGTGCCGCTCGGGGCGGCGGGAGTATGGCGGAGACCCAGTACTTC	CAARGGGSMAETQYF
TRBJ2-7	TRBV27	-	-	TGTGCCAGCAGTTCATACGCGACAGACTACGAGCAGTACTTC	CASSSYATDYEQYF
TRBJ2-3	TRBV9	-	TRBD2	TGTGCCAGCAGCCCGGGGACTAGCGGCACAGATACGCAGTATTTT	CASSPGTSGTDTQYF
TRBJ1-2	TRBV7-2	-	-	TGTGCCAGCAGCCAGGAGATGGGAATTGCAGGGGACAACTATGGCTACACCTTC	CASSQEMGIAGDNYGYTF
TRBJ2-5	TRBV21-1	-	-	TGTGCCAGCAGCAACCGGGAGGGCCCGAGTGAGACCCAGTACTTC	CASSNREGPSETQYF
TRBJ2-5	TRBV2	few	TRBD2	TGTGCCAGCAGTGAACTAGCGGGGTCACAAGAGACCCAGTACTTC	CASSELAGSQETQYF
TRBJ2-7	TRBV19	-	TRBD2	TGTGCCAGTAGTGGATCCGGGACTAACTCCTACGAGCAGTACTTC	CASSGSGTNSYEQYF
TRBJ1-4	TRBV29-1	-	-	TGCAGCGCTGGGTTCGGGGCGGTGGATGAAAAACTGTTTTTT	CSAGFGAVDEKLFF
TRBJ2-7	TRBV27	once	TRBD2	TGTGCCAGCAGTTTAAGGGGTCGAGCGGGAGGGCCCTTACGAGAGAGCTCCTACGAGCAGTACTTC	CASSLRGRAGGPLRESSYEQYF
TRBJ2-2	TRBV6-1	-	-	TGTGCCAGCAGTGAATACCGGGTCGGGGAGCTGTTTTTT	CASSEYRVGELFF
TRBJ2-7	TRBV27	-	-	TGTGCCAGCAGTCATCTCGGCTACGAGCAGTACTTC	CASSHLGYEQYF
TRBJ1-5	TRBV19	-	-	TGTGCCAGTAGTAACTCAGGGGTGGGCAATCAGCCCCAGCATTTT	CASSNSGVGNQPQHF
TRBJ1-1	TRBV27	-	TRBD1	TGTGCCAGCAGTTTATCGGACAGGGAGTGGACTGAAGCTTTCTTT	CASSLSDREWTEAFF
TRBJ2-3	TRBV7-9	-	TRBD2	TGTGCCAGCAGCGGAGGGACTAGCGGGACCACAGATACGCAGTATTTT	CASSGGTSGTTDTQYF
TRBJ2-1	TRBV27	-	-	TGTGCCAGCAGTTCCGGGACGTATTCCTACAATGAGCAGTTCTTC	CASSSGTYSYNEQFF
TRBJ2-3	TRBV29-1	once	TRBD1	TGCAGCGTTGTCACAGGGGACCCCACAGATACGCAGTATTTT	CSVVTGDPTDTQYF
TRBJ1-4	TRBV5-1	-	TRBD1	TGCGCCAGCAGCTTAACTCTCGGGACAGGGGATGAAAAACTGTTTTTT	CASSLTLGTGDEKLFF
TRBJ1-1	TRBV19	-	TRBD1	TGTGCCAGTAACTTCCGGACAGGGTTGAGCACTGAAGCTTTCTTT	CASNFRTGLSTEAFF
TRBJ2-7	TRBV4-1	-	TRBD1	TGCGCCAGCAGCCAGAGGGCCGGGACAGGGGCAGTCGAGCAGTACTTC	CASSQRAGTGAVEQYF
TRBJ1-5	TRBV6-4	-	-	TGTGCCACCCCCAGGGGAGGGGGAGATCAGCCCCAGCATTTT	CATPRGGGDQPQHF
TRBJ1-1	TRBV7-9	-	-	TGTGCCAGCAGCTTACTAGGGCTAAACACTGAAGCTTTCTTT	CASSLLGLNTEAFF